This TCR beta chain was identified in a study of human versus mouse CDR3 diversity and MHC coevolution. Whole-study findings and limits: Mice had fewer CDR3 deletions and insertions than humans on average.

This table comes from immunoSEQ multiplex PCR, and its TCRdb copy is limited to in-frame clones, with some not included. The profile shows roughly 86,000 clones, roughly 95% of them singletons. Per germline, CDR1 SGDLS and CDR2 YYNGEE. There are 16 residues in the CDR3. Notes on this clone: As yet, its antigen is unknown. The germline gene is not matched at one end of the junction; a read error may be the cause. The same CDR3 arises from other DNA sequences in this sample as well.

The chain is built from TRBV9 and TRBJ1-3, with 12 bases lining up with TRBD1. The source of this sequence is a person between 25 and 75 years old in good health. Sequencing was carried out using naive CD4+ T cells from blood. Subset in this sample: CD45RO-negative CD62L-positive naive CD4 T cells. The CDR3 here is CASTGTGGARGNTIYF. The CDR3 coding sequence is TGCGCCAGCACCGGGACAGGGGGCGCACGTGGAAACACCATATATTTT.